This T cell receptor beta chain was obtained from a study of blood T cells in healthy people across ages. Worth noting for this clonotype: As yet, its antigen is unknown.

After removal of 4 bases from V and 7 bases from J, the junction contained 6 bases not matched to a gene. The CDR3 covers 14 residues. CDR1 and CDR2 from the germline V gene are SGHAT and FQNNGV. The study's findings and limits: Long-lived donors exceeded aged donors in naive CD4+ cells and diversity. TCR beta diversity per million T cells fell roughly linearly with age. Naive T cell percentage showed a strong correlation with TCR beta diversity.

The use of a sample-barcoded 5' primer and a J-beta primer mix characterized a second PCR of about 7 to 12 cycles. From each sample, at least 2.5 million paired-end reads containing CDR3 were obtained. Via MiXCR, TCRdb re-called the 5' RACE reads, giving one row per CDR3 protein. This table holds about 640,000 distinct CDR3 sequences, approximately 59% found once. The material sequenced was blood. V is TRBV11-2 and J is TRBJ2-1; 8 nucleotides line up with TRBD1. This TCR was recovered from a man aged 55-75 years in good health. CDR3 sequence reads: CASSSQGAGNEQFF. CDR3 coding DNA: TGTGCCAGCAGCTCCCAGGGGGCGGGGAATGAGCAGTTCTTC.